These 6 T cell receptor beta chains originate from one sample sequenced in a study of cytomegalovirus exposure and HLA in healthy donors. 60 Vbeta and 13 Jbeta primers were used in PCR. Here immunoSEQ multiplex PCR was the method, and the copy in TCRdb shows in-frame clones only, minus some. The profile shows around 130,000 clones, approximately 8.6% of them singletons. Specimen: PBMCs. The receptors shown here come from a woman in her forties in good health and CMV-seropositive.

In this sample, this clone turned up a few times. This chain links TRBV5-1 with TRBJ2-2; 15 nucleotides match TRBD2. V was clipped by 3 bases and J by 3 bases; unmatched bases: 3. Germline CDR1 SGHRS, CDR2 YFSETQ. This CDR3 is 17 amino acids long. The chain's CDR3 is CASSWGLAGGYTGELFF. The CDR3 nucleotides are TGCGCCAGCAGCTGGGGACTAGCGGGGGGCTACACCGGGGAGCTGTTTTTT.

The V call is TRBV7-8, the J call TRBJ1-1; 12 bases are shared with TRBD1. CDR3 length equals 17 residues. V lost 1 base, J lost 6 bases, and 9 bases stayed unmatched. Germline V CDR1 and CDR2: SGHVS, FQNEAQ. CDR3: CASSLEGTGGSWAEAFF. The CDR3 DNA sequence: TGTGCCAGCAGCTTAGAGGGGACAGGGGGCTCCTGGGCTGAAGCTTTCTTT.

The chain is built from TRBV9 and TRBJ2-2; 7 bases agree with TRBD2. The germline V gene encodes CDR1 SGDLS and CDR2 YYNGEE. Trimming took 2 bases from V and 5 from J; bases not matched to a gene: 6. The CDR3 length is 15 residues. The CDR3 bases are TGTGCCAGCAGCGTTCCGGCCGGGGGGACCGGGGAGCTGTTTTTT. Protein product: CASSVPAGGTGELFF.

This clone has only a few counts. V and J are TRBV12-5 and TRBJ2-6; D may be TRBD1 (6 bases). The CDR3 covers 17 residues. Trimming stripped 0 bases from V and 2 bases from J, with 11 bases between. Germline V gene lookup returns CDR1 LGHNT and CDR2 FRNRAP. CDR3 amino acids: CASGLVPAGAGANVLTF. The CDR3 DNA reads TGTGCTAGTGGTTTGGTACCAGCAGGGGCTGGGGCCAACGTCCTGACTTTC.

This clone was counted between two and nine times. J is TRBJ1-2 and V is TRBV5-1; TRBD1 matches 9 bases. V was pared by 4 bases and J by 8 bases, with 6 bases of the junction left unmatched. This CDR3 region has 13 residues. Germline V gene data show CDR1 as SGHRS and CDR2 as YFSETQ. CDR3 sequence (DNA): TGCGCCAGCAGCCCCGGGACAGGGAGAGGCTACACCTTC. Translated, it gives CASSPGTGRGYTF. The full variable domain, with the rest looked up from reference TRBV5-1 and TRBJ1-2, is KAGVTQTPRYLIKTRGQQVTLSCSPISGHRSVSWYQQTPGQGLQFLFEYFSETQRNKGNFPGRFSGRQFSNSRSEMNVSTLELGDSALYLCASSPGTGRGYTFGSGTRLTVV.

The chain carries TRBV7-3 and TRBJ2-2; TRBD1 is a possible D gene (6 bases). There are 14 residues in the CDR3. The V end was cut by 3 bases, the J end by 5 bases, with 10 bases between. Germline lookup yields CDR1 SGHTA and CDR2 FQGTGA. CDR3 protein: CASSFVQGTGELFF. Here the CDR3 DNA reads TGTGCCAGCAGCTTCGTACAGGGAACCGGGGAGCTGTTTTTT.